This section outlines one TCR beta chain sequence together with its context. This clonotype was observed a few times. There is no known antigen for this receptor. No qualities accompany the bases; no much larger clone lies one base away. The source of the sample is a study of T cell repertoires in cytomegalovirus infection (dated by TCRdb to about 2019). At the level of the whole study: Alongside well-studied HLA-B-restricted epitopes, the peptide stimulations were aimed at recently identified HLA-C-restricted CMV epitopes, whose presentation resists viral immunomodulation. Because public TCR beta signatures pointed to carriage of CMV infection together with the matching HLA type, the HLA type of each donor mattered for the analysis.

For sequencing, an Illumina HiSeq 1500 was employed. In-frame beta chains were kept once TCRdb had trimmed the public reads at Q25 with fastp and called clones with MiXCR. Identical CDR3 proteins give one entry, which carries the most common genes and DNA. This sample has approximately 910,000 distinct CDR3 sequences in its table, and less than 40% of those were observed once. The ten biggest clones cover around an eighth of the sample. The treatment or condition tag for this specimen amounts to: in vitro stimulation with specific CMV peptide epitopes to enrich CMV-specific T cells. On the study overall, not on this receptor specifically: Carriers of CMV infection plus the relevant HLA type were discriminated by the cumulative frequency of public TCR beta family members in the study cohort and in an independent roughly 400-donor cohort. The ex vivo response was dominated by HLA-C-restricted CMV-specific TCR beta clonotypes, which also provided the single most frequent clonotype in two of eight donors.

The sequence was obtained from a human donor in good health (CMV status not recorded). Some clones in this sample may be carry-over from other donors' samples. Sequenced here: cultured CD8+ T cells from PBMCs, sampled from culture after CMV antigen stimulation.

The CDR3 region has the sequence CASSLGTVDNQPQHF. The base sequence is TGTGCCAGCAGTTTAGGGACAGTTGACAATCAGCCCCAGCATTTT. This receptor chain uses TRBV27 and TRBJ1-5, and 7 junction bases match TRBD1. The CDR3 runs 15 amino acids, cysteine and phenylalanine included. Only the CDR3 DNA is retained, 45 bases long and in frame from the first base. For this chain, trimming is 2 bases at the V end and 3 bases at the J end, and the number of junction bases without a gene match is 4. Reading the germline V gene (reference sequence) gives CDR1 MNHEY and CDR2 SMNVEV.